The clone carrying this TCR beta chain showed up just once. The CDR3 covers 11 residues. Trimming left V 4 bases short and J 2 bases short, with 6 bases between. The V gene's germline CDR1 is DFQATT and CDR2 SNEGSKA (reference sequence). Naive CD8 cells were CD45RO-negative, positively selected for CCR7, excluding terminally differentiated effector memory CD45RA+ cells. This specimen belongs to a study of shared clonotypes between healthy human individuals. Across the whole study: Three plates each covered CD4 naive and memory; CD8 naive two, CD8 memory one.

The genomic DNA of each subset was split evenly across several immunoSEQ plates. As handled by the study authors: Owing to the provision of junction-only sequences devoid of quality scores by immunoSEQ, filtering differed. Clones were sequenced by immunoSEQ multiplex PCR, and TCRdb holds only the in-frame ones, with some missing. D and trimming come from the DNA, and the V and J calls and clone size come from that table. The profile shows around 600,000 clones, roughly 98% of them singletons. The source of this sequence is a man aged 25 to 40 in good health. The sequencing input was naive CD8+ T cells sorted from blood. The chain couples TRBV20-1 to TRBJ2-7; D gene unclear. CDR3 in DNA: TGCAGTGCTAACCAAGCCTACGAGCAGTACTTC. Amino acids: CSANQAYEQYF.